This T cell receptor (beta chain) was captured by sequencing in a study of blood T cell repertoires in COVID-19 (TCRdb year 2020). For the wider study: Samples covering the acute and convalescent phases of COVID-19 were provided by collaborators in the United States, Italy and Spain. The repertoires were released in a freely available public database meant as a resource for research on the immune response to SARS-CoV-2. Subjects who had been exposed to COVID-19, were actively infected with it, or had recovered from it provided the deeply sampled blood TCRbeta repertoires that made up the dataset. Sample metadata almost always included a de-identified subject ID, COVID-19 status, age in years and sex. Where available, HLA class I and class II types were obtained from metadata supplied by the sample provider rather than from assay-based typing. The samples were drawn from the first 160 participants of the ongoing ImmuneRACE study and from 1,254 subjects provided by 6 global collaborators. The material from the prospective study consisted of cDNA or gDNA derived from T cells, B-cell-depleted T cells, or PBMCs.

TCRbeta CDR3 regions were amplified from genomic DNA by means of the immunoSEQ Assay, a bias-controlled multiplex PCR. The paper's processing steps were these. The number of nucleated cells in each sample was estimated from the amplification of reference gene primers within the assay. To quantify the absolute abundance of each unique TCRbeta CDR3 rearrangement, sequence reads were collapsed and filtered. For each sample, productive Simpson clonality was calculated by taking the square root of Simpson's diversity index across productive rearrangements. TCRdb took this table from immuneACCESS and kept in-frame rearrangements with V and J called. Such tables lack part of the clones; where checked against another copy, unresolved V genes explain under half of the gap, and the rest is unexplained. The D gene and trimming were derived from the DNA, and the V and J assignments and clone size from that table. The sample records about 250,000 clones, 80% to 90% of which are singletons. The ten largest clonotypes hold approximately 4.6% of the sample.

Concerning this clone: The antigen it binds to is not known. The input lacks base qualities; no much larger clone sits a single base away.

The germline V gene supplies CDR1 SNHLY and CDR2 FYNNEI. The germline V and J ends show losses of 5 bases and 5 bases respectively, and no gene match explains 6 bases of the junction. The CDR3, from cysteine to phenylalanine, totals 15 residues. The retained sequence is limited to the CDR3, 45 bases, with the frame set at the first base. Study-wide conclusions, independent of this receptor: Clinical and demographic metadata were provided uncurated, with the amount varying by source and participant.

Another Seattle source contributed samples from volunteer blood donors who had recovered from COVID-19. The collaborating institutions used their own protocols to collect whole blood in K2EDTA tubes. For TCRbeta analysis, collaborators shipped samples as frozen whole blood, isolated PBMCs, or DNA extracted from either of those sample types. The sample consisted of peripheral blood. The V and J genes are TRBV2 and TRBJ1-6, and TRBD1 aligns with 7 junction nucleotides. The source of this sequence is a woman aged 40-49 years who had recovered from COVID-19. Here is the DNA: TGTGCCAGCAGTTTACAGGGGCCTGATAATTCACCCCTCCACTTT. Translated, this gives CASSLQGPDNSPLHF.